This record concerns one T cell receptor beta chain sequence. This clonotype was picked up a small number of times. Its antigen is still unknown. Base quality data are lacking; no much larger clone is found one base away. For CDR1 and CDR2, the germline V gene (reference sequence) lists DFQATT and SNEGSKA. At the junction V is shortened by 1 base and J by 7 bases, with 14 bases in between. The CDR3 sequence holds 14 residues, the cysteine and phenylalanine included. Only the CDR3 DNA is retained, 42 bases long and in frame from the first base. This sample is drawn from a study of CD8 T cells in ankylosing spondylitis (dated by TCRdb to 2015 to 2018). For context, the study as a whole: The study profiled T cell receptor beta repertoires in healthy donors and ankylosing spondylitis patients to find disease-linked TCR variants. Peripheral blood was sampled, and synovial fluid was also collected from ankylosing spondylitis patients. The full study cohort comprised 25 or so ankylosing spondylitis patients and 85 to 120 healthy donors.

The sequencing machine was an Illumina HiSeq 2500. TCR beta libraries were prepared by quantitative 5'-RACE with molecular barcodes. The source study handled its data this way. A new computational method based on a probabilistic model of VDJ rearrangement was used to identify disease-linked TCR variants. The raw public data were reprocessed by TCRdb itself: fastp quality trimming at Q25, MiXCR clonotype calling, in-frame beta chains only. One record per CDR3 amino acid sequence lists the most common genes and DNA. TCRdb's processing, not the authors', yielded these V and J calls. The sample profile shows roughly 150,000 distinct CDR3 sequences; 30% to 40% of them were found once. The top ten hold 4.5% to 6% of the sample. For each ankylosing spondylitis patient, the synovial fluid sample was matched to a blood sample from that same patient. What the research found in general, with its limitations: Blood from ankylosing spondylitis patients appeared to be characterized by a TCR beta motif made up of under ten highly homologous amino acid variants. The disease-linked clones showed a CD8+ phenotype and occurred at relatively low frequencies in peripheral blood. Some motif variants were previously reported in synovial fluid and blood of reactive arthritis patients, suggesting common disease-initiation mechanisms. According to the report, matched synovial fluid samples from ankylosing spondylitis patients were significantly enriched for the disease-linked clones.

Recombination joined TRBV20-1 with TRBJ2-1; D gene: possibly TRBD2, on 5 matching bases. The sequenced sample consisted of synovial fluid, either unsorted or a sorted T cell fraction (not recorded which). The TCR comes from a male donor with ankylosing spondylitis. The CDR3 loop reads CSARVGSGSNEQFF. The nucleotide sequence reads TGCAGTGCTAGAGTAGGATCGGGGTCAAATGAGCAGTTCTTC.